One sample yielded the 16 T cell receptor beta chains listed below, sequenced in a study of spatial heterogeneity in lung cancer. The time point: blood at routine non-recurrence follow-up after resection. TCRdb reprocessed the 5' RACE reads via MiXCR and lists one record per CDR3 protein. The repertoire includes more than 75,000 distinct CDR3 sequences, roughly a fifth of them detected once, and 20% to 25% sits in the top ten. The sequencing used PBMCs, collected at follow-up. Every receptor here comes from a male donor with early-stage non-small cell lung cancer.

The gene calls are TRBV7-9 and TRBJ2-5; D is undetermined. The CDR3 length is 13 residues. In germline, CDR1 is SEHNR, CDR2 FQNEAQ (reference sequence). V was cut by 3 bases and J by 5 bases, with 10 bases left in between. In nucleotides, the CDR3 is TGTGCCAGCAGCTTGGCAGGAGTCGAGACCCAGTACTTC. Encoded protein: CASSLAGVETQYF.

The chain couples TRBV20-1 to TRBJ1-6, with D possibly matching TRBD1 (5 bases). V was cut by 0 bases and J by 7 bases, with 16 bases left in between. Germline V gives CDR1 DFQATT, CDR2 SNEGSKA (reference sequence). This CDR3 has 16 amino acids. CDR3 loop: CSARDYQGAENSPLHF. The CDR3, as DNA: TGCAGTGCTAGAGACTACCAAGGGGCAGAGAATTCACCCCTCCACTTT.

The genes are TRBV7-2 and TRBJ2-7, with a tentative D call TRBD1 (6 bases). V dropped 1 base and J dropped 3 bases, with 16 bases sitting between them. Germline V gives CDR1 SGHTA, CDR2 FQGNSA. This CDR3 is 16 amino acids long. This chain's CDR3 is CASSLEGRGNHYEQYV. DNA of the CDR3: TGTGCCAGCAGCTTAGAGGGCAGGGGAAACCACTACGAGCAGTACGTC.

The chain carries TRBV29-1 and TRBJ1-1, with D tentatively TRBD1 (5 bases). In germline, CDR1 is SQVTM, CDR2 ANQGSEA. V shed 7 bases and J shed 1 base, with 16 bases lying between them. The CDR3 has 14 residues. The DNA of the CDR3 is TGCAGCGGGTCCGGGGCGTCAACGAACACTGAAGCTTTCTTT. Protein: CSGSGASTNTEAFF.

This rearrangement joins TRBV12-5 to TRBJ1-5, with D maybe TRBD1 (6 bases). V lost 6 bases and J 6 bases, leaving 15 bases between the germline ends. Germline CDR1 is LGHNT and CDR2 is FRNRAP. The CDR3 consists of 14 residues. The CDR3 DNA reads as TGTGCTAGTGGGCCTACAGGGCTGGGTCAGCCCCAGCATTTT. This codes for CASGPTGLGQPQHF.

The chain recombines TRBV2 with TRBJ2-2, with 7 bases matching TRBD1. There are 13 residues in the CDR3. Germline V gene lookup returns CDR1 SNHLY and CDR2 FYNNEI. With 7 bases clipped from V and 4 bases from J, the junction kept 3 bases outside the gene matches. CDR3 DNA: TGTGCCAGCAAGGCAGGGGGCACCGGGGAGCTGTTTTTT. Translated, it gives CASKAGGTGELFF.

Ten or more counts support this clonotype. The gene calls are TRBV6-2 or TRBV6-3 and TRBJ2-2; D not resolved. The germline V gene has CDR1 MNHEY and CDR2 SVGEGT. The CDR3 sequence is 16 residues long. Between the trimmed V and J ends, which lost 6 bases and 0 bases, there was a span of 14 bases. The CDR3 nucleotides are TGTGCCAGCAGACCGAATCCCCGTCCGAACACCGGGGAGCTGTTTTTT. It translates to CASRPNPRPNTGELFF.

J is TRBJ1-2 and V is TRBV4-1, with TRBD1 matching over 8 bases. V trimming: 5 bases; J trimming: 3 bases; junction bases outside the gene matches: 11. Per the germline V gene, CDR1 is MGHRA and CDR2 is YSYEKL. The CDR3 is made up of 16 amino acids. CDR3 nucleotide sequence: TGCGCCAGCAGCTTACAGCCCGGGACAGGTTACTATGGCTACACCTTC. Amino acid sequence: CASSLQPGTGYYGYTF.

The CDR3 protein is CASSQDGQGDGYTF. The DNA of the CDR3 is TGCGCCAGCAGCCAAGATGGGCAGGGGGATGGCTACACCTTC. The gene calls are TRBV4-1 and TRBJ1-2; 7 bases map to TRBD1. Germline CDR1 reads MGHRA; CDR2 reads YSYEKL. Trimming removed 0 bases from V and 6 bases from J; junction bases left unmatched: 4. This CDR3 has 14 residues.

V is TRBV18 and J is TRBJ2-1; D is perhaps TRBD2 (6 bases). There are 17 residues in the CDR3. CDR1 and CDR2 from the germline V gene are KGHSH and LQKENI. V lost 4 bases and J lost 2, with 18 bases in between. Written as DNA, the CDR3 is TGTGCCAGCTCACTCTCCTCGTCCGGGGGTACCTACAATGAGCAGTTCTTC. Its protein is CASSLSSSGGTYNEQFF.

The V and J genes are TRBV12-3 or TRBV12-4 and TRBJ2-7; 10 bases map to TRBD1. This CDR3 contains 13 residues. Losses at the gene ends were 6 bases for V and 7 bases for J; bases not matched to a gene: 6. CDR3 sequence (DNA): TGTGCCAGCAGACCGGGACAGGGGAGGGAGCAGTACTTC. Protein sequence: CASRPGQGREQYF.

The rearrangement links TRBV4-2 to TRBJ2-2, with 8 bases fitting TRBD2. The germline CDR1 and CDR2 sequences are LGHNA and YNFKEQ. This CDR3 region has 16 residues. Unmatched junction bases numbered 13, after V lost 8 bases and J lost 5 bases. The CDR3 DNA is TGTGCCAGCTGCCCCCAAATGATAGCGGGAACCGGGGAGCTGTTTTTT. The encoded protein is CASCPQMIAGTGELFF.

This rearrangement joins TRBV20-1 to TRBJ1-1; possible D gene TRBD1, 6 bases. The V gene's germline CDR1 is DFQATT and CDR2 SNEGSKA (reference sequence). V lost 7 bases and J lost 1, with 13 bases in between. This CDR3 is built from 13 residues. CDR3 region: CSGRGGGNTEAFF. Written as DNA, the CDR3 is TGCAGTGGTCGAGGGGGAGGGAACACTGAAGCTTTCTTT.

In its sample, this clonotype was seen many times. The chain uses TRBV3-1 and TRBJ2-3; 9 nucleotides line up with TRBD2. Germline V gene data show CDR1 as LGHDT and CDR2 as YNNKEL (reference sequence). Unmatched junction bases numbered 5, after V lost 3 bases and J lost 4 bases. The CDR3 covers 15 residues. Here the CDR3 reads CASSQREGRSDTQYF. CDR3 nucleotide sequence: TGTGCCAGCAGCCAGCGGGAGGGCCGATCAGATACGCAGTATTTT.

The CDR3 reads CSATGSGYTF. CDR3 bases: TGCAGTGCTACCGGGAGCGGCTACACCTTC. The V gene is TRBV20-1, the J gene TRBJ1-2; D ambiguous. The germline V gene encodes CDR1 DFQATT and CDR2 SNEGSKA (reference sequence). CDR3 length: 10 residues. V lost 4 bases and J 8 bases, leaving 8 bases between the germline ends.

V usage is TRBV5-1 and J usage is TRBJ1-1; D is undetermined. The CDR3 runs 13 residues. V lost 6 bases, J lost 0 bases, and 9 bases lay in between. Germline CDR1 and CDR2: SGHRS and YFSETQ. The CDR3 reads CASTDGMNTEAFF. The CDR3 region has the DNA TGCGCCAGCACGGACGGAATGAACACTGAAGCTTTCTTT.